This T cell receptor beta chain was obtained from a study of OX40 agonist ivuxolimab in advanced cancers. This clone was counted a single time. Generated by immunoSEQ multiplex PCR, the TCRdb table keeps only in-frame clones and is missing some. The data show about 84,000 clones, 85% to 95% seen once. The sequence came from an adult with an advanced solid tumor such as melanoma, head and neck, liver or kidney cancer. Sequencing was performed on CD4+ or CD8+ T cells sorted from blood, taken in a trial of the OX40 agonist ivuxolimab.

CDR3 sequence reads: CASSSPPGGNWDTQYF. DNA of the CDR3: TGTGCCAGTAGTAGCCCCCCAGGGGGTAATTGGGATACGCAGTATTTT. The V and J genes are TRBV19 and TRBJ2-3; 7 bases line up with TRBD1. CDR1 is LNHDA and CDR2 is SQIVND in the germline V gene (reference sequence). CDR3 length: 16 amino acids. V dropped 4 bases and J dropped 6; count of bases not matched to a gene: 13. The variable domain in full, completed from reference TRBV19 and TRBJ2-3, reads DGGITQSPKYLFRKEGQNVTLSCEQNLNHDAMYWYRQDPGQGLRLIYYSQIVNDFQKGDIAEGYSVSREKKESFPLTVTSAQKNPTAFYLCASSSPPGGNWDTQYFGPGTRLTVL.